The 20 T cell receptor beta chains below all came from one sample that was sequenced in a study of OX40 agonist ivuxolimab in advanced cancers. Here immunoSEQ multiplex PCR was the method, and the copy in TCRdb shows in-frame clones only, minus some. The table includes 60,000 to 80,000 clones, about 94% detected once. This specimen consisted of CD4+ or CD8+ T cells sorted from blood, obtained in a trial of the OX40 agonist ivuxolimab. Receptor source: an adult with an advanced solid tumor such as melanoma, head and neck, liver or kidney cancer.

The genes are TRBV19 and TRBJ1-1, with 11 bases identical to TRBD1. The CDR3 runs 15 residues. J gave up 0 bases and V 4 bases, and 1 base lay outside the gene matches. Germline V gene sequence: CDR1 LNHDA, CDR2 SQIVND (reference sequence). The CDR3 coding sequence is TGTGCCAGTAGTAGGACAGGGGGCTTGAACACTGAAGCTTTCTTT. It specifies CASSRTGGLNTEAFF. Full variable domain (remainder filled in from reference TRBV19 and TRBJ1-1): DGGITQSPKYLFRKEGQNVTLSCEQNLNHDAMYWYRQDPGQGLRLIYYSQIVNDFQKGDIAEGYSVSREKKESFPLTVTSAQKNPTAFYLCASSRTGGLNTEAFFGQGTRLTVV.

The chain carries TRBV27 and TRBJ2-6; 7 positions agree with TRBD1. The CDR3 sequence is 19 residues long. The V gene's germline CDR1 is MNHEY and CDR2 SMNVEV (reference sequence). The junction had 8 bases not matched to a gene; V was cut back by 0 bases and J by 0 bases. DNA of the CDR3: TGTGCCAGCAGTTTATCCGGACAGGAAGTATCCTCTGGGGCCAACGTCCTGACTTTC. Translated: CASSLSGQEVSSGANVLTF.

CDR3 in amino acids: CASRGTGGLAFF. The CDR3, as DNA: TGTGCCAGCAGGGGGACAGGGGGGTTAGCTTTCTTT. V is TRBV7-9 and J is TRBJ1-1; 11 nucleotides line up with TRBD1. In germline, CDR1 is SEHNR, CDR2 FQNEAQ (reference sequence). The V gene end was trimmed by 6 bases and the J gene end by 10 bases; junction bases not matched to a gene: 4. The CDR3 is made up of 12 amino acids. Filled out from reference TRBV7-9 and TRBJ1-1, the complete variable domain reads DTGVSQNPRHKITKRGQNVTFRCDPISEHNRLYWYRQTLGQGPEFLTYFQNEAQLEKSRLLSDRFSAERPKGSFSTLEIQRTEQGDSAMYLCASRGTGGLAFFGQGTRLTVV.

The CDR3 DNA sequence: TGTGCCAGCAGTTACTCGGCCAGCGGGAGTAAGAATACGCAGTATTTT. Amino acid sequence: CASSYSASGSKNTQYF. V and J are TRBV6-5 and TRBJ2-3; TRBD2 aligns across 8 bases. After removal of 0 bases from V and 7 bases from J, the junction contained 9 bases not matched to a gene. The germline gives CDR1 MNHEY, CDR2 SVGAGI. This CDR3 comprises 16 residues.

The chain employs TRBV21-1 and TRBJ2-1; the table gives TRBD2 as D, unverified against the DNA. TRBV21-1 is noted as a pseudogene. The CDR3 totals 21 residues. In nucleotides, the CDR3 is TGTGCCAGCAGCGAAAAAGGTCGCGGGGGAATAAGACATTTAAACTACAATGAGCAGTTCTTC. Translation: CASSEKGRGGIRHLNYNEQFF.

The chain couples TRBV30 to TRBJ1-2, with a tentative D call TRBD1 (5 bases). V shed 5 bases and J shed 2 bases, with 15 bases lying between them. Germline CDR1 is GTSNPN and CDR2 is SVGIG (reference sequence). The CDR3 loop spans 14 amino acids. In nucleotides, the CDR3 is TGTGCCTGGGGGTCAACGGGACGGAACTATGGCTACACCTTC. Encoded protein: CAWGSTGRNYGYTF.

The CDR3: CATPWLAGVKDNEQFF. CDR3 DNA: TGTGCCACCCCTTGGTTGGCGGGAGTAAAGGACAATGAGCAGTTCTTC. J is TRBJ2-1 and V is TRBV11-3; TRBD2 aligns across 7 bases. CDR3 length: 16 amino acids. Germline loops: CDR1 SGHNT, CDR2 YENEEA. V lost 10 bases and J lost 5; bases outside the gene matches: 17.

This chain uses TRBV7-9 with TRBJ2-3; a possible D gene is TRBD1 (6 bases). The V end lost 1 base, the J end lost 3 bases, and 17 bases lay between the germline ends. In germline, CDR1 is SEHNR, CDR2 FQNEAQ (reference sequence). The CDR3 totals 17 residues. CDR3 in amino acids: CASSLVSGGALTDTQYF. The CDR3 DNA reads TGTGCCAGCAGCTTAGTATCTGGGGGCGCCCTGACAGATACGCAGTATTTT. The variable domain in full, with the rest retrieved from reference TRBV7-9 and TRBJ2-3, is DTGVSQNPRHKITKRGQNVTFRCDPISEHNRLYWYRQTLGQGPEFLTYFQNEAQLEKSRLLSDRFSAERPKGSFSTLEIQRTEQGDSAMYLCASSLVSGGALTDTQYFGPGTRLTVL.

The chain carries TRBV20-1 and TRBJ2-3; the D gene is possibly TRBD2 (5 bases). The CDR3 runs to 10 residues. Trimming took off 7 bases at V and 6 bases at J, with 8 bases between the two ends. Germline V gene data show CDR1 as DFQATT and CDR2 as SNEGSKA (reference sequence). The CDR3 protein is CSVPGDTQYF. The CDR3 DNA reads as TGCAGTGTTCCGGGGGATACGCAGTATTTT.

This clone was seen once. The genes are TRBV5-1 and TRBJ2-5, with TRBD2 matching 14 bases. This CDR3 region has 19 residues. The trim removed 1 base at V and 0 bases at J, leaving 8 bases unmatched. Germline V gives CDR1 SGHRS, CDR2 YFSETQ. In nucleotides, the CDR3 is TGCGCCAGCAGCTTGCCCCGACTAGCGGGAGGGCAGTACCAAGAGACCCAGTACTTC. It yields the protein CASSLPRLAGGQYQETQYF.

The chain carries TRBV10-2 and TRBJ2-3, with 10 bases aligning to TRBD2. Unmatched junction bases numbered 16, after V lost 6 bases and J lost 4 bases. The CDR3 is 18 residues long. CDR1 and CDR2 from the germline V gene are WSHSY and SAAADI. CDR3 DNA: TGCGCCAGCAGCCCCCGTGGGCTAGCGGGAGAATTGGCAGATACGCAGTATTTT. Translating gives CASSPRGLAGELADTQYF.

V gene TRBV19 combines with J gene TRBJ2-7; D remains unclear. The CDR3 has 13 amino acids. V gave up 4 bases and J gave up 2 bases, with 9 bases separating them. CDR1 is LNHDA and CDR2 is SQIVND in the germline V gene (reference sequence). CDR3 nucleotide sequence: TGTGCCAGTAGTAATCCCCCCCCCTACGAGCAGTACTTC. Translated, it gives CASSNPPPYEQYF.

This sequence joins TRBV10-3 and TRBJ2-3; D is unclear. This CDR3 comprises 13 residues. Germline loops: CDR1 ENHRY, CDR2 SYGVKD. The germline V and J ends were trimmed by 11 bases and 0 bases, with 12 bases remaining between them. CDR3 region: CAASVLSTDTQYF. The DNA of the CDR3 is TGTGCCGCCTCAGTACTTAGCACAGATACGCAGTATTTT.

This chain uses TRBV6-1 with TRBJ1-5; D is ambiguous. Germline V gene lookup returns CDR1 MNHNS and CDR2 SASEGT. V dropped 4 bases and J dropped 4 bases, with 8 bases sitting between them. The CDR3 is made up of 13 amino acids. The chain's CDR3 is CASSVVRNQPQHF. The DNA of the CDR3 is TGTGCCAGCAGTGTGGTCAGGAATCAGCCCCAGCATTTT.

This chain uses TRBV19 with TRBJ2-7; perhaps TRBD2 as D (6 bases). CDR1 is LNHDA, CDR2 SQIVND, per germline (reference sequence). The CDR3 length is 15 residues. Trimming removed 10 bases at V and 3 bases at J, with 22 bases between. Written as DNA, the CDR3 is TGTGCCACTAGGATGGTGCTAGCGTCCGACTACGAGCAGTACTTC. Its translation: CATRMVLASDYEQYF. The full variable domain, completed using reference TRBV19 and TRBJ2-7, is DGGITQSPKYLFRKEGQNVTLSCEQNLNHDAMYWYRQDPGQGLRLIYYSQIVNDFQKGDIAEGYSVSREKKESFPLTVTSAQKNPTAFYLCATRMVLASDYEQYFGPGTRLTVT.

J is TRBJ2-1 and V is TRBV7-2; 9 nucleotides agree with TRBD1. J was trimmed by 9 bases and V by 3 bases; bases with no gene match: 3. The germline V gene has CDR1 SGHTA and CDR2 FQGNSA. The CDR3 is 13 amino acids. CDR3 residues: CASSLDRGGEQFF. DNA for the CDR3: TGTGCCAGCAGCTTGGACAGGGGAGGTGAGCAGTTCTTC.

This clone occurred a few times. The gene calls are TRBV7-8 and TRBJ2-5; TRBD2 matches at 11 bases. Losses at the gene ends were 1 base for V and 2 bases for J; bases not matched to a gene: 3. This CDR3 is built from 16 residues. The germline V gene has CDR1 SGHVS and CDR2 FQNEAQ. The CDR3 loop is CASSLVRLAGQETQYF. CDR3 bases: TGTGCCAGCAGCTTAGTAAGACTAGCGGGACAAGAGACCCAGTACTTC.

The V gene is TRBV7-7, the J gene TRBJ2-2; 7 bases map to TRBD2. The CDR3 sequence is 15 residues long. CDR1 and CDR2 from the germline V gene are SSHAT and FNYEAQ (reference sequence). After removal of 5 bases from V and 8 bases from J, the junction contained 11 bases not matched to a gene. CDR3 amino acids: CASSASGAGAGELFF. The CDR3 DNA reads as TGTGCCAGCAGCGCCAGCGGGGCCGGGGCGGGGGAGCTGTTTTTT.

The chain uses TRBV11-2 and TRBJ2-2, with D unclear. Trimming pared 2 bases from V and 4 bases from J, leaving 8 bases between. Germline loops: CDR1 SGHAT, CDR2 FQNNGV. This CDR3 has 14 amino acids. This chain's CDR3 is CASSLRVLTGELFF. CDR3 in DNA: TGTGCCAGCAGCTTAAGGGTACTCACCGGGGAGCTGTTTTTT.

The V call is TRBV19, the J call TRBJ1-5; D gene ambiguous. CDR3 length equals 14 residues. The V gene's germline CDR1 is LNHDA and CDR2 SQIVND (reference sequence). V was shortened by 5 bases and J by 0 bases, with 8 bases between the two germline ends. CDR3 coding DNA: TGTGCCAGTAGTCCCCGGTATAGCAATCAGCCCCAGCATTTT. Translated, it gives CASSPRYSNQPQHF.